Following are 20 T cell receptor beta chains from one sample sequenced in a study of blood T cell repertoires in COVID-19. Libraries were prepared by immunoSEQ multiplex PCR; TCRdb keeps only in-frame clonotypes and omits some of them. The sample consists of approximately 90,000 clones, about 83% of them appearing once. Sequencing was done on a sample of peripheral blood. These receptors all come from a man aged 70-80 years with COVID-19, enrolled during active disease.

This clone was seen more than once but under ten times. The chain links TRBV7-9 to TRBJ2-1, with 9 bases lining up with TRBD2. The germline gives CDR1 SEHNR, CDR2 FQNEAQ (reference sequence). CDR3 length: 15 amino acids. J was trimmed by 3 bases and V by 3 bases; bases with no gene match: 3. CDR3 in amino acids: CASSFSSGIYNEQFF. CDR3 DNA: TGTGCCAGCAGCTTCTCTAGCGGGATCTACAATGAGCAGTTCTTC.

J is TRBJ1-5 and V is TRBV6-5; 7 bases are a match to TRBD1. V dropped 11 bases and J dropped 3; count of bases not matched to a gene: 7. The CDR3 sequence is 13 residues long. In germline, CDR1 is MNHEY, CDR2 SVGAGI. CDR3 amino acids: CAVRQGLNQPQHF. In DNA form, the CDR3 reads TGTGCCGTCAGACAGGGCCTCAATCAGCCCCAGCATTTT.

The chain recombines TRBV29-1 with TRBJ2-1; D may be TRBD2 (6 bases). V lost 8 bases and J 6 bases, leaving 17 bases between the germline ends. Germline CDR1 SQVTM, CDR2 ANQGSEA. This CDR3 comprises 13 residues. CDR3 protein: CSSKRAPSNEQFF. CDR3 bases: TGCAGCTCTAAGCGGGCCCCTTCCAATGAGCAGTTCTTC.

V is TRBV15 and J is TRBJ2-7; 7 bases line up with TRBD1. Per the germline V gene, CDR1 is LNHNV and CDR2 is YYDKDF (reference sequence). J was trimmed by 2 bases and V by 0 bases; bases with no gene match: 4. The CDR3 contains 15 residues. The DNA for the CDR3 is TGTGCCACCAGCAGAGAGCGGCAGGGGGCCTACGAGCAGTACTTC. The encoded protein is CATSRERQGAYEQYF. The variable domain in full, with the rest retrieved from reference TRBV15 and TRBJ2-7, is DAMVIQNPRYQVTQFGKPVTLSCSQTLNHNVMYWYQQKSSQAPKLLFHYYDKDFNNEADTPDNFQSRRPNTSFCFLDIRSPGLGDTAMYLCATSRERQGAYEQYFGPGTRLTVT.

J is TRBJ2-5 and V is TRBV9, with TRBD2 identical over 8 bases. The CDR3 covers 14 residues. Looked up from germline, CDR1 is SGDLS and CDR2 is YYNGEE. V shed 4 bases and J 1 base; nucleotides not matched to a gene: 3. CDR3 in DNA: TGTGCCAGCAGCCCAGGGACTAGCCAAGAGACCCAGTACTTC. This codes for CASSPGTSQETQYF.

The V call is TRBV7-9, the J call TRBJ2-2; 7 bases agree with TRBD1. Germline V gene data show CDR1 as SEHNR and CDR2 as FQNEAQ (reference sequence). CDR3 size: 15 residues. The trim removed 1 base at V and 1 base at J, leaving 0 bases unmatched. The CDR3 nucleotides read TGTGCCAGCAGCTTAGGGGACAGGAACACCGGGGAGCTGTTTTTT. This sequence encodes CASSLGDRNTGELFF.

This clone was seen a few times. V and J are TRBV11-2 and TRBJ2-1, with 12 bases fitting TRBD2. V shed 3 bases, J shed 4 bases, and the junction held 7 bases outside the gene matches. The CDR3 sequence is 17 residues long. Germline CDR1 reads SGHAT; CDR2 reads FQNNGV. The CDR3 is CASSFRSGTSGYNEQFF. DNA of the CDR3: TGTGCCAGCAGCTTTCGTAGTGGGACTAGCGGGTACAATGAGCAGTTCTTC.

This clone was recorded many times. The rearrangement joins TRBV7-3 to TRBJ1-2; possible D gene TRBD1, 5 bases. V was shortened by 4 bases and J by 7 bases, with 13 bases between the two germline ends. This CDR3 has 13 residues. CDR1 and CDR2 from the germline V gene are SGHTA and FQGTGA. This CDR3 is CASSSCRVSGYTF. As DNA, the CDR3 is TGTGCCAGCAGCTCCTGCAGGGTAAGTGGCTACACCTTC.

The chain has TRBV7-2 and TRBJ1-1, with 7 bases that match TRBD1. Losses at the gene ends were 4 bases for V and 1 base for J; bases not matched to a gene: 18. The CDR3 sequence is 19 residues long. The V gene's germline CDR1 is SGHTA and CDR2 FQGNSA. The CDR3 here is CASSSRLGGVNGANTEAFF. The CDR3 DNA follows: TGTGCCAGCAGCTCGCGGTTAGGGGGCGTGAATGGGGCGAACACTGAAGCTTTCTTT.

V is TRBV5-6 and J is TRBJ1-1; D is undetermined. The length of the CDR3 is 13 residues. V dropped 2 bases and J dropped 7 bases, with 12 bases sitting between them. CDR1 and CDR2 (germline): SGHDT, YYEEEE. CDR3 sequence reads: CASSLQPTLEAFF. Here the CDR3 DNA reads TGTGCCAGCAGCTTACAGCCTACCCTTGAAGCTTTCTTT.

The rearrangement uses TRBV7-2 and TRBJ1-4; 7 positions match TRBD1. The CDR3 consists of 15 residues. J gave up 7 bases and V 1 base, and 6 bases lay outside the gene matches. Germline lookup yields CDR1 SGHTA and CDR2 FQGNSA. The CDR3 coding sequence is TGTGCCAGCAGCTTAGGACAGGGAAGGTTTGAAAAACTGTTTTTT. This encodes CASSLGQGRFEKLFF.

This clone has more than one count but fewer than ten. This rearrangement joins TRBV4-2 to TRBJ2-3; 8 bases line up with TRBD2. The CDR3 covers 15 residues. The V gene end was trimmed by 6 bases and the J gene end by 0 bases; junction bases not matched to a gene: 5. The germline CDR1 and CDR2 sequences are LGHNA and YNFKEQ. The CDR3 region is CASSLRGESTDTQYF. DNA for the CDR3: TGTGCCAGCAGTTTGCGGGGGGAGAGCACAGATACGCAGTATTTT.

This chain connects TRBV12-2 to TRBJ1-1. TRBV12-2 is reported as a pseudogene. The length of the CDR3 is 16 residues. The CDR3 spells CASRLDPGLMNTEAFF. The CDR3 DNA sequence: TGTGCAAGTCGCTTAGACCCAGGACTTATGAACACTGAAGCTTTCTTT.

This sequence joins TRBV7-2 and TRBJ2-5; TRBD2 agrees at 13 bases. Germline CDR1 SGHTA, CDR2 FQGNSA. V dropped 0 bases and J dropped 5; count of bases not matched to a gene: 0. The CDR3 is 15 amino acids. CDR3 loop: CASSLALAGGETQYF. DNA for the CDR3: TGTGCCAGCAGCTTAGCACTAGCGGGAGGGGAGACCCAGTACTTC.

The V and J genes are TRBV3-1 (or the pseudogene TRBV3-2) and TRBJ2-3, with TRBD2 matching 16 bases. The trim removed 3 bases at V and 6 bases at J, leaving 6 bases unmatched. This CDR3 spans 17 amino acids. The germline V gene has CDR1 LGHDT and CDR2 YNNKEL (reference sequence). The CDR3 spells CASSQDQGLAGGDTQYF. DNA for the CDR3: TGTGCCAGCAGCCAGGACCAGGGACTAGCGGGAGGGGATACGCAGTATTTT.

The table lists this clone with a few counts. The V and J genes are TRBV7-9 and TRBJ2-1, with 13 nucleotides matching TRBD2. The trim removed 7 bases at V and 9 bases at J, leaving 9 bases unmatched. Germline CDR1 SEHNR, CDR2 FQNEAQ (reference sequence). The CDR3 has 15 amino acids. In nucleotides, the CDR3 is TGTGCCAGCACCCGGACTAGCGGGGGCGGGGGTGAGCAGTTCTTC. This translates into CASTRTSGGGGEQFF.

The chain employs TRBV12-5 and TRBJ1-1, with 7 positions matching TRBD1. V was clipped by 4 bases and J by 2 bases; unmatched bases: 1. The CDR3 loop spans 13 amino acids. From germline, CDR1 is LGHNT and CDR2 FRNRAP. The CDR3 spells CASGWDSNTEAFF. The CDR3 DNA reads as TGTGCTAGTGGTTGGGACAGCAACACTGAAGCTTTCTTT.

This chain joins TRBV3-1 (or the pseudogene TRBV3-2) and TRBJ2-1; D might be TRBD2 (6 bases). Per germline, CDR1 LGHDT and CDR2 YNNKEL (reference sequence). The CDR3 runs 17 residues. Trimming stripped 2 bases from V and 5 bases from J, with 19 bases between. Here the CDR3 reads CASSQPPGLTPNNEQFF. In nucleotides, the CDR3 is TGTGCCAGCAGCCAACCCCCGGGACTTACTCCTAACAATGAGCAGTTCTTC.

The genes are TRBV3-1 (or the pseudogene TRBV3-2) and TRBJ1-2; no clear D. From germline, CDR1 is LGHDT and CDR2 YNNKEL (reference sequence). This CDR3 is 14 amino acids long. Trimming shortened V by 0 bases and J by 2 bases, and 7 bases separated the two germline ends. The CDR3, as DNA: TGTGCCAGCAGCCAAGAAAGCAGGAACTATGGCTACACCTTC. As protein: CASSQESRNYGYTF.

The chain carries TRBV27 and TRBJ2-3, with 7 bases aligning to TRBD1. Germline CDR1 and CDR2: MNHEY and SMNVEV (reference sequence). CDR3 length equals 16 residues. The ends lost 5 bases at V and 2 bases at J; junction bases unmatched: 10. CDR3 amino acids: CASSRRQGLTTDTQYF. CDR3 coding DNA: TGTGCCAGCAGTCGCCGACAGGGCTTAACCACAGATACGCAGTATTTT.